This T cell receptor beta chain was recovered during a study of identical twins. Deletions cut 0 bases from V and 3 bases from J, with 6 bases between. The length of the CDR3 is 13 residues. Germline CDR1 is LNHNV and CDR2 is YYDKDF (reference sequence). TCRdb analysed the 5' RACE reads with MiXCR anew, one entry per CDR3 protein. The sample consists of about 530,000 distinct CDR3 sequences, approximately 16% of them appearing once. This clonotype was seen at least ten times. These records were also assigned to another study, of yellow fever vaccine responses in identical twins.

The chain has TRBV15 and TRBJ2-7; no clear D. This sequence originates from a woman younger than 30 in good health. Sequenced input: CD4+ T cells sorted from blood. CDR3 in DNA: TGTGCCACCAGCAGAGATCTGCTCTACGAGCAGTACTTC. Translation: CATSRDLLYEQYF.